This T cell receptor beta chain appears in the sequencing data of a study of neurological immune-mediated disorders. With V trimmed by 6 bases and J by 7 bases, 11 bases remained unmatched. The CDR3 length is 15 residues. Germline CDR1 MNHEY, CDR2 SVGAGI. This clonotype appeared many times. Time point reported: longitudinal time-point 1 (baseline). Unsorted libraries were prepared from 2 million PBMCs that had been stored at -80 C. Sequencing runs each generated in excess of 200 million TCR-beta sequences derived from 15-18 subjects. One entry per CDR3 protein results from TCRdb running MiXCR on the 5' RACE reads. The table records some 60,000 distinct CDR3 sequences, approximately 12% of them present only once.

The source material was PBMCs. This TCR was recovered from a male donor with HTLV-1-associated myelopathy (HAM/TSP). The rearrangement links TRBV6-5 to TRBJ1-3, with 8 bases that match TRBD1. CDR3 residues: CASSQTGVSWNTIYF. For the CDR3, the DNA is TGTGCCAGCAGCCAGACAGGGGTCTCGTGGAACACCATATATTTT.